This is a list of T cell receptor beta chains from one sample in a study of blood T cell repertoires in COVID-19. Repertoires were generated with immunoSEQ multiplex PCR, while TCRdb's copy carries only in-frame clones and drops some. Among 400,000 to 550,000 clones listed, 70% to 90% were seen once. Sequences were obtained from PBMCs or T cells enriched from blood (not recorded which). The receptors come from a woman younger than 30 with acute COVID-19. The CDR3 runs from the conserved cysteine through the conserved F or W. The D gene is left open where the match is weak. Part of the rows lack a size; the others show once, few, many or a class for expanded clones.

NA,NA,TRBJ1-1,TRBV3-1/TRBV3-2,CASRFTSAGIAEAFF,TGTGCCAGCCGTTTTACGTCCGCAGGGATCGCTGAAGCTTTCTTT
TRBD2,NA,TRBJ2-1,TRBV2,CATSSGLAANEQFF,TGTGCCACTAGTTCGGGACTAGCGGCCAATGAGCAGTTCTTC
NA,NA,TRBJ1-1,TRBV18,CASSPEREAFF,TGTGCCAGCTCACCAGAAAGGGAGGCTTTCTTT
TRBD1,NA,TRBJ1-2,TRBV9,CASSDHSTGTGESGYTF,TGTGCCAGCAGCGACCACTCAACCGGGACAGGGGAAAGTGGCTACACCTTC
NA,NA,TRBJ2-3,TRBV9,CASSVDPTGTDTQYF,TGTGCCAGCAGCGTAGATCCCACTGGCACAGATACGCAGTATTTT
TRBD1,NA,TRBJ1-4,TRBV19,CASSPRQGLVEKLFF,TGTGCCAGTAGTCCACGACAGGGGTTGGTTGAAAAACTGTTTTTT
NA,NA,TRBJ2-3,TRBV5-4,CASHRDIGRFTDTQYF,TGTGCCAGCCACCGGGACATAGGACGATTCACAGATACGCAGTATTTT
TRBD1,NA,TRBJ2-3,TRBV3-1/TRBV3-2,CASSRDRDTDTQYF,TGTGCCAGCAGCCGGGACAGGGACACAGATACGCAGTATTTT
NA,NA,TRBJ1-2,TRBV5-8,CASSRTGNYGYTF,TGTGCCAGCAGCCGAACAGGGAACTATGGCTACACCTTC
TRBD1,NA,TRBJ2-5,TRBV7-3,CASSVTGGQETQYF,TGTGCCAGCAGCGTGACAGGGGGCCAAGAGACCCAGTACTTC
TRBD2,NA,TRBJ2-1,TRBV6-4,CASSDAGGRNEQFF,TGTGCCAGCAGTGATGCGGGAGGTCGGAATGAGCAGTTCTTC
TRBD1,few,TRBJ1-5,TRBV10-2,CASSRDRYSNQPQHF,TGCGCCAGCAGCAGGGACAGATATAGCAATCAGCCCCAGCATTTT
NA,NA,TRBJ1-1,TRBV19,CASTPYLRTEAFF,TGTGCCAGTACACCTTATTTGAGGACTGAAGCTTTCTTT
TRBD2,once,TRBJ2-7,TRBV27,CASSSRLAGQLGEQYF,TGTGCCAGCAGTTCAAGACTAGCGGGACAACTCGGCGAGCAGTACTTC
TRBD2,NA,TRBJ2-5,TRBV5-4,CASSLDGGAQETQYF,TGTGCCAGCAGCTTGGACGGGGGGGCACAAGAGACCCAGTACTTC
TRBD2,NA,TRBJ2-2,TRBV5-6,CASSLTSGRGRPTGELFF,TGTGCCAGCAGCTTAACTAGCGGGAGGGGACGCCCCACCGGGGAGCTGTTTTTT
NA,once,TRBJ2-5,TRBV28,CASSLGGGETQYF,TGTGCCAGCAGTTTGGGGGGTGGCGAGACCCAGTACTTC
NA,NA,TRBJ1-2,TRBV19,CASTHPSGYGYTF,TGTGCCAGTACCCATCCGTCCGGCTATGGCTACACCTTC
NA,NA,TRBJ1-6,TRBV7-9,CASGGGGGLNSPLHF,TGTGCCAGCGGGGGCGGGGGTGGCCTTAATTCACCCCTCCACTTT
NA,NA,TRBJ2-1,TRBV25-1,CLRGSYNEQFF,TGTTTACGAGGGTCATACAATGAGCAGTTCTTC
NA,NA,TRBJ2-7,TRBV6-2/TRBV6-3,CASSYQQRYSYEQYF,TGTGCCAGCAGTTACCAGCAGCGCTACTCCTACGAGCAGTACTTC
NA,NA,TRBJ1-3,TRBV19,CASGYGRVYGNTIYF,TGTGCCAGTGGGTATGGGAGAGTGTATGGAAACACCATATATTTT
NA,NA,TRBJ1-1,TRBV29-1,CSGTREGAFF,TGCAGCGGTACAAGGGAGGGAGCTTTCTTT
NA,NA,TRBJ2-2,TRBV7-9,CASSPDLIWATGELFF,TGTGCCAGCAGCCCGGACCTTATATGGGCCACCGGGGAGCTTTTTTTT
NA,few,TRBJ1-6,TRBV27,CASSLEGRYSPLHF,TGTGCCAGCAGTTTAGAGGGGAGGTATTCACCCCTCCACTTT
NA,NA,TRBJ2-7,TRBV29-1,CSVDLIQGGGTEQYF,TGCAGCGTTGATCTCATCCAGGGGGGTGGCACCGAGCAGTACTTC
NA,NA,TRBJ1-6,TRBV11-2,CASSSSSAGSPLHF,TGTGCCAGCAGCTCGAGCTCAGCGGGCTCACCCCTCCACTTT
TRBD1,NA,TRBJ1-1,TRBV27,CASSPTPTGGGTEAFF,TGTGCCAGCAGCCCAACCCCGACAGGGGGCGGCACTGAAGCTTTCTTT
NA,NA,TRBJ2-7,TRBV4-1,CASSGQGGREQYF,TGCGCCAGCAGCGGGCAGGGGGGCCGCGAGCAGTACTTC
NA,NA,TRBJ1-3,TRBV6-6,CASSPSDSFSGNTIYF,TGTGCCAGCAGTCCATCCGACAGCTTCTCTGGAAACACCATATATTTT
NA,NA,TRBJ2-3,TRBV4-2,CASSQERRPDTQYF,TGTGCCAGCAGCCAAGAAAGGCGGCCAGATACGCAGTATTTT
TRBD1,NA,TRBJ2-1,TRBV14,CASSQVHRGIDEQFF,TGTGCCAGCAGCCAAGTACACAGGGGAATCGATGAGCAGTTCTTC
TRBD2,NA,TRBJ2-1,TRBV5-1,CASSSQAGGRALNEQFF,TGCGCCAGCTCGAGTCAAGCGGGAGGGCGTGCTCTCAATGAGCAGTTCTTC
NA,NA,TRBJ2-7,TRBV6-5,CATKLALLEQYF,TGTGCCACCAAACTTGCCCTTCTCGAGCAGTACTTC
TRBD1,NA,TRBJ2-5,TRBV19,CASSISGQGKETQYF,TGTGCCAGTAGTATCTCGGGACAGGGAAAGGAGACCCAGTACTTC
TRBD1,NA,TRBJ1-2,TRBV19,CASRPGQGWRYTF,TGTGCCAGTAGACCGGGACAGGGGTGGAGATACACCTTC
TRBD2,NA,TRBJ2-7,TRBV5-1,CASSLVGTSGYEQYF,TGCGCCAGCAGCTTGGTAGGGACTAGCGGTTACGAGCAGTACTTC
TRBD2,NA,TRBJ2-2,TRBV29-1,CSVGTRTGELFF,TGCAGCGTTGGGACTAGAACCGGGGAGCTGTTTTTT
TRBD1,NA,TRBJ1-2,TRBV28,CASRNRGTYGYTF,TGTGCCAGCAGAAACAGGGGAACCTATGGCTACACCTTC
NA,once,TRBJ2-7,TRBV14,CASSQVRVHEQYF,TGTGCCAGCAGCCAAGTCCGGGTCCACGAGCAGTACTTC
TRBD1,NA,TRBJ1-6,TRBV11-2,CASSSQGANSPLHF,TGTGCCAGCAGCTCCCAGGGGGCTAATTCACCCCTCCACTTT
TRBD2,NA,TRBJ2-2,TRBV7-3,CASSPSGGTNTGELFF,TGTGCCAGCAGCCCATCGGGGGGGACAAACACCGGGGAGCTGTTTTTT
NA,NA,TRBJ2-3,TRBV5-1,CASSLVGGHSTDTQYF,TGCGCCAGCAGCTTGGTAGGAGGGCACAGCACAGATACGCAGTATTTT
NA,NA,TRBJ1-5,TRBV19,CASSFADNQPQHF,TGTGCCAGTAGTTTCGCAGACAATCAGCCCCAGCATTTT
TRBD1,NA,TRBJ1-2,TRBV6-5,CASRDRDRAYGYTF,TGTGCCAGCAGGGACCGGGACAGGGCCTATGGCTACACCTTC
NA,NA,TRBJ1-2,TRBV7-9,CASSLVGGSNGYTF,TGTGCCAGCAGCTTAGTTGGAGGCTCAAATGGCTACACCTTC
NA,NA,TRBJ1-1,TRBV5-1,CASYREFNTEAFF,TGCGCCAGCTACAGGGAGTTCAACACTGAAGCTTTCTTT
NA,few,TRBJ1-6,TRBV27,CASREGRYNSPLHF,TGTGCCAGCAGAGAGGGGAGGTATAATTCACCCCTCCACTTT
TRBD1,NA,TRBJ1-4,TRBV2,CASTSPGQATNEKLFF,TGTGCCAGCACGTCCCCTGGACAGGCAACTAATGAAAAACTGTTTTTT
NA,NA,TRBJ1-1,TRBV7-9,CASSLPAAAMNTEAFF,TGTGCCAGCAGCCTACCGGCGGCAGCTATGAACACTGAAGCTTTCTTT
NA,NA,TRBJ1-4,TRBV25-1,CASSPDRTNEKLFF,TGTGCCAGCAGCCCCGACAGGACTAATGAAAAACTGTTTTTT
NA,NA,TRBJ2-7,TRBV29-1,CSVDRQGSYEQYF,TGCAGCGTTGATCGGCAGGGCTCCTACGAGCAGTACTTC
TRBD2,NA,TRBJ2-1,TRBV7-9,CASRGQPGTSGTYNEQFF,TGTGCCAGCAGAGGACAACCCGGGACTAGCGGGACCTACAATGAGCAGTTCTTC
NA,NA,TRBJ2-7,TRBV9,CASSVGSGSLYEQYF,TGTGCCAGCAGCGTAGGGTCGGGGAGTCTGTACGAGCAGTACTTC
NA,NA,TRBJ1-2,TRBV6-5,CASSFGVARGYTF,TGTGCCAGCAGCTTCGGGGTTGCCCGGGGCTACACCTTC
TRBD1,once,TRBJ2-7,TRBV2,CASRLTTTGTVEQYF,TGTGCCAGCAGGCTTACTACAACAGGGACAGTCGAGCAGTACTTC
NA,NA,TRBJ1-3,TRBV5-6,CASRARGSSGNTIYF,TGTGCCAGCAGGGCCCGTGGGAGCTCTGGAAACACCATATATTTT
NA,NA,TRBJ1-2,TRBV11-2,CASSLMSPGSGYGYTF,TGTGCCAGCAGCTTAATGTCACCGGGGAGTGGGTATGGCTACACCTTC
NA,NA,TRBJ2-7,TRBV7-9,CASSLVSYEQYF,TGTGCCAGCAGCTTAGTCAGCTACGAGCAGTACTTC
TRBD1,NA,TRBJ1-4,TRBV30,CACTRQGHEKLFF,TGTGCCTGTACTCGACAGGGACATGAAAAACTGTTTTTT